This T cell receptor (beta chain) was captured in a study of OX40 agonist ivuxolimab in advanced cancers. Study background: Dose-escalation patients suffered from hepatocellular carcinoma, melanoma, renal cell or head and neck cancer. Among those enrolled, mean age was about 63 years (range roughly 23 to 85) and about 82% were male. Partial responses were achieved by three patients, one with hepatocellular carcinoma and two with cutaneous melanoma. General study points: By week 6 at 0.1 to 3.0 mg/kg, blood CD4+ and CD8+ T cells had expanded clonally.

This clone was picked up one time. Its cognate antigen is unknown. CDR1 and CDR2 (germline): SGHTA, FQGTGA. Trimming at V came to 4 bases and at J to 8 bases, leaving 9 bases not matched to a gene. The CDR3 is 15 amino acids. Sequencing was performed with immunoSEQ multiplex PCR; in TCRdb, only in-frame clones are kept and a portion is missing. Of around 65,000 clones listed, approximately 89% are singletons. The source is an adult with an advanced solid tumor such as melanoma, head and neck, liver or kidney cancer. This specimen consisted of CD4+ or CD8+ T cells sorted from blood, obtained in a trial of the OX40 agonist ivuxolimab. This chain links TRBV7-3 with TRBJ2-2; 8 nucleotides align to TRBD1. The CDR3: CASSSMTGVQGELFF. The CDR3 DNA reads TGTGCCAGCAGCTCTATGACAGGGGTACAAGGGGAGCTGTTTTTT.